The clone carrying this T cell receptor (beta chain) was observed at least ten times. Unique molecular identifiers were incorporated during preparation of the TCRbeta library. TCRdb processed the PCR reads anew with MiXCR; each CDR3 protein has one entry. The sample has approximately 400,000 distinct CDR3 sequences, under 13% seen once; the top ten hold 4.5% to 7%. The sample comes from a study of T-cell reconstitution after alpha-beta-depleted transplantation in children. Unmatched junction bases numbered 8, after V lost 5 bases and J lost 5 bases. This CDR3 is 14 amino acids long. CDR1 ENHRY and CDR2 SYGVKD come from the germline V gene.

This chain uses TRBV10-3 with TRBJ2-5, with 7 bases identical to TRBD1. The TCR comes from a human donor who donated a stem cell graft to a child with acute myeloid leukemia. Material: PBMCs from the stem cell graft donor, obtained from the stem cell graft. DNA for the CDR3: TGTGCCATCAGTCCATCAGGGGGATGGGAGACCCAGTACTTC. Protein: CAISPSGGWETQYF.